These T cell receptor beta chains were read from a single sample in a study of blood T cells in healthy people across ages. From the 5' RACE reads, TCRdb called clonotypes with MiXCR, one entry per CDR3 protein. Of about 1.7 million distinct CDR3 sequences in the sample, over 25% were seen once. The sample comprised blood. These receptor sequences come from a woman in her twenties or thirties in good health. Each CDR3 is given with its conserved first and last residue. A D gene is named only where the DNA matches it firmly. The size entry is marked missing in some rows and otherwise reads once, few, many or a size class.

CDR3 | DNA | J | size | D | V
CASRIAGASNNEQYF | TGCGCCAGCCGGATAGCGGGGGCCTCAAACAATGAGCAGTACTTC | TRBJ2-7 | NA | TRBD2 | TRBV5-1
CASSLATSGGSNEQFF | TGCGCCAGCAGCTTGGCGACTAGCGGGGGGTCTAATGAGCAGTTCTTC | TRBJ2-1 | NA | TRBD2 | TRBV5-1
CASSQGIAGAQETQYF | TGTGCCAGCAGCCAGGGGATAGCGGGAGCCCAAGAGACCCAGTACTTC | TRBJ2-5 | few | TRBD2 | TRBV7-2
CASKTDANNEKLFF | TGCGCCAGCAAAACCGACGCGAATAATGAAAAACTGTTTTTT | TRBJ1-4 | NA | NA | TRBV5-1
CATSSESDTANHGYTF | TGTGCCACCAGCAGCGAGAGTGACACAGCTAACCATGGCTACACCTTC | TRBJ1-2 | NA | NA | TRBV15
CASTGGQGVVQYF | TGTGCCAGCACTGGCGGGCAGGGGGTTGTGCAGTACTTC | TRBJ2-7 | many | TRBD1 | TRBV25-1
CASSLEGAYGNTIYF | TGCGCCAGCAGCTTGGAGGGGGCTTACGGAAACACCATATATTTT | TRBJ1-3 | once | TRBD1 | TRBV5-1
CSVGGPSGTYNEQFF | TGCAGCGTTGGGGGCCCCTCCGGGACTTACAATGAGCAGTTCTTC | TRBJ2-1 | many | NA | TRBV29-1
CASDWRGQFF | TGTGCCAGCGACTGGAGGGGGCAGTTCTTC | TRBJ2-1 | few | NA | TRBV7-2
CSVTRQTNIQEPQYF | TGCAGCGTTACACGACAGACAAACATCCAAGAGCCCCAGTACTTC | TRBJ2-5 | many | NA | TRBV29-1
CASSLKYRDGHELFF | TGTGCCAGCAGCTTAAAATACAGGGATGGTCATGAACTGTTTTTT | TRBJ1-4 | NA | NA | TRBV7-2
CASGLQGAREQYF | TGTGCCAGCGGCTTACAGGGGGCGAGGGAGCAGTACTTC | TRBJ2-7 | many | TRBD1 | TRBV27
CASSPGTAEAFF | TGTGCCAGCAGTCCCGGGACAGCTGAAGCTTTCTTT | TRBJ1-1 | NA | TRBD1 | TRBV6-2/TRBV6-3
CASSPRGLRYEQYF | TGTGCCAGCAGTCCCCGGGGGCTAAGGTACGAGCAGTACTTC | TRBJ2-7 | NA | NA | TRBV6-2/TRBV6-3
CATMGDFGTQYF | TGTGCCACGATGGGTGACTTCGGGACCCAGTACTTC | TRBJ2-5 | few | NA | TRBV2
CAIGTGVTGELFF | TGTGCCATAGGGACAGGGGTCACCGGGGAGCTGTTTTTT | TRBJ2-2 | NA | TRBD1 | TRBV28
CASNRQKNIQYF | TGTGCCAGCAACAGACAGAAAAACATTCAGTACTTC | TRBJ2-4 | many | NA | TRBV6-4
CASRGIRDSGNTIYF | TGTGCCAGCAGGGGAATCAGAGACTCTGGAAACACCATATATTTT | TRBJ1-3 | NA | NA | TRBV27
CASSSMPANEKLFF | TGCGCCAGCAGCTCTATGCCAGCAAATGAAAAACTGTTTTTT | TRBJ1-4 | NA | NA | TRBV5-1
CASSLETSGSREQFF | TGTGCCAGCAGTCTCGAGACTAGCGGGAGTCGGGAGCAGTTCTTC | TRBJ2-1 | many | TRBD2 | TRBV6-5
CASSTGKAYEQYF | TGTGCCAGCAGTACCGGGAAGGCCTACGAGCAGTACTTC | TRBJ2-7 | few | NA | TRBV2
CASSYLAGSNIQYF | TGTGCCAGCAGCTATCTAGCGGGGTCAAACATTCAGTACTTC | TRBJ2-4 | NA | TRBD2 | TRBV27
CSARRDGYTF | TGCAGTGCTCGGCGTGATGGCTACACCTTC | TRBJ1-2 | many | NA | TRBV20-1
CASSQAVNYEQYF | TGCGCCAGCAGCCAAGCGGTTAACTACGAGCAGTACTTC | TRBJ2-7 | few | NA | TRBV4-1
CASSFQDRGYEQYF | TGTGCCAGCAGCTTCCAGGACAGGGGGTACGAGCAGTACTTC | TRBJ2-7 | NA | TRBD1 | TRBV3-1
CASSPLGGRRYGYTF | TGTGCCAGCAGTCCCCTAGGAGGGAGAAGATATGGCTACACCTTC | TRBJ1-2 | NA | NA | TRBV28
CASRTEYNSPLHF | TGTGCCAGCCGGACAGAGTATAATTCACCCCTCCACTTT | TRBJ1-6 | NA | NA | TRBV28
CASSYSDSPQHF | TGTGCCAGCAGTTACTCCGACAGCCCCCAGCATTTT | TRBJ1-5 | NA | NA | TRBV6-6
CASSWGLAGGNNEQFF | TGTGCCAGCAGTTGGGGACTAGCGGGGGGGAACAATGAGCAGTTCTTC | TRBJ2-1 | NA | TRBD2 | TRBV2
CASSRGTAGGNEELFF | TGTGCCAGCAGTAGAGGGACAGCGGGTGGAAATGAAGAACTGTTTTTT | TRBJ1-4 | NA | TRBD1 | TRBV6-1
CASSFWSDEKRFF | TGTGCCAGCAGTTTCTGGTCAGATGAAAAACGGTTTTTT | TRBJ1-4 | NA | NA | TRBV12-3/TRBV12-4
CASSLGRGICNEQFF | TGCGCCAGCAGCTTGGGTCGGGGGATTTGCAATGAGCAGTTCTTC | TRBJ2-1 | once | NA | TRBV5-1
CASSRRGSIYEQYF | TGTGCCAGCAGCCGCCGGGGCAGCATCTACGAGCAGTACTTC | TRBJ2-7 | few | NA | TRBV14
CATGSSGAYEQYF | TGTGCCACCGGGAGTTCCGGGGCCTACGAGCAGTACTTC | TRBJ2-7 | NA | NA | TRBV19
CATSDASPSGGLYEQYF | TGTGCCACCAGTGATGCCTCTCCTAGCGGGGGGTTGTACGAGCAGTACTTC | TRBJ2-7 | many | TRBD2 | TRBV24-1
CASRWGQGENRPQHF | TGCGCCAGCAGATGGGGACAGGGGGAGAATCGGCCCCAGCATTTT | TRBJ1-5 | NA | TRBD1 | TRBV5-1
CVSSPETGEQYF | TGTGTCAGCAGCCCAGAGACAGGCGAGCAGTACTTC | TRBJ2-7 | NA | NA | TRBV7-3
CASSSNRGQNNEQYF | TGTGCCAGCAGTTCCAACAGGGGGCAAAACAATGAGCAGTACTTC | TRBJ2-5 | NA | TRBD1 | TRBV12-3/TRBV12-4
CASSLLGVVYEQYF | TGTGCCAGCAGCTTGCTCGGGGTTGTCTACGAGCAGTACTTC | TRBJ2-7 | NA | NA | TRBV5-5
CASSEQGNHEQFF | TGCGCCAGCAGTGAGCAAGGCAACCACGAGCAGTTCTTT | TRBJ2-1 | NA | NA | TRBV10-1
CASRASWGLDGYTF | TGTGCCAGCAGGGCCTCATGGGGGCTGGATGGCTACACCTTC | TRBJ1-2 | NA | NA | TRBV2
CAWSRGGPLNEQFF | TGTGCCTGGAGTAGAGGGGGGCCTTTAAATGAGCAGTTCTTC | TRBJ2-1 | NA | NA | TRBV30
CASSPDASGGNTGELFF | TGCGCCAGCAGCCCGGACGCTAGCGGGGGCAACACCGGGGAGCTGTTTTTT | TRBJ2-2 | NA | TRBD2 | TRBV5-1
CASNGIVWTDTQYF | TGTGCCAGCAACGGGATCGTCTGGACAGATACGCAGTATTTT | TRBJ2-3 | NA | NA | TRBV9
CASSLVDTAYEQYF | TGCGCCAGCAGCTTGGTGGACACCGCCTACGAGCAGTACTTC | TRBJ2-7 | many | NA | TRBV5-1
CATSNRREAYEQYF | TGTGCCACCAGTAACCGAAGGGAGGCCTACGAGCAGTACTTC | TRBJ2-7 | many | NA | TRBV15
CASSLLTGSQPQHF | TGTGCCAGCAGTTTACTCACAGGGAGCCAGCCCCAGCATTTT | TRBJ1-5 | NA | NA | TRBV28
CATTRAAPTDEQFF | TGTGCCACCACTAGGGCGGCTCCTACGGATGAGCAGTTCTTC | TRBJ2-1 | NA | NA | TRBV2